This TCR beta chain comes out of a study of T cells in Graves' hyperthyroidism and ophthalmopathy. What was amplified from RNA transcripts were TCR beta CDR3 regions. The HTBI primer set drove a first-round RT-PCR of the TCR CDR3. From the multiplex PCR reads, TCRdb called clonotypes with MiXCR, one entry per CDR3 protein. Here the sample spans 660,000 or so distinct CDR3 sequences, 45% being singletons. This clonotype has a handful of counts. Uncontrolled infection, other autoimmune disease, pregnancy and lactation each barred patients from inclusion. The CDR3 is 17 residues long. Trimming at V came to 5 bases and at J to 4 bases, leaving 16 bases not matched to a gene.

The chain couples TRBV12-3 or TRBV12-4 to TRBJ2-7; TRBD1 aligns across 8 bases. The TCR originated in an adult man with Graves' disease, either hyperthyroidism or ophthalmopathy (not recorded which). Specimen: peripheral blood or thyroid tissue (not recorded which). The CDR3 DNA follows: TGTGCCAGCAGTCACCCACGGGCGGGGACAGGACTATACGAGCAGTACTTC. Amino acids: CASSHPRAGTGLYEQYF.